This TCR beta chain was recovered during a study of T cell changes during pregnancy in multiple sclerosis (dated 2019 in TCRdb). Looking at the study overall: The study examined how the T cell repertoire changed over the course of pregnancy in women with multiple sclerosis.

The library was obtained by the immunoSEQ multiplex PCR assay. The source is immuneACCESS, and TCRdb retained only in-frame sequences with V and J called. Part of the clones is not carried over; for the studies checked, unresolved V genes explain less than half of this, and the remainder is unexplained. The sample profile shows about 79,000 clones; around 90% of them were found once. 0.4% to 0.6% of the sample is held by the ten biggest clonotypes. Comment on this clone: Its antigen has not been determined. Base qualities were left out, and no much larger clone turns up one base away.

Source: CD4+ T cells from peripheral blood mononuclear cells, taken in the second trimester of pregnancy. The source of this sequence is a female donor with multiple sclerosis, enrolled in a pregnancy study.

The nucleotide sequence reads as follows: TGTGCCAGCAGCTTACCCGGGGGGGCGGGGGCCCAGTACTTC. This yields the protein CASSLPGGAGAQYF. The V and J genes are TRBV7-2 and TRBJ2-5; a stretch of 8 junction bases matches TRBD2. Trimming accounts for 2 bases at V and 9 bases at J, while the number of junction bases matched to no gene is 8. There are 14 amino acids in the CDR3, from cysteine to phenylalanine inclusive. Solely the CDR3 DNA is kept, with 42 bases framed from the first base. Taken from the germline V gene, the CDR1 and CDR2 loops are SGHTA and FQGNSA.